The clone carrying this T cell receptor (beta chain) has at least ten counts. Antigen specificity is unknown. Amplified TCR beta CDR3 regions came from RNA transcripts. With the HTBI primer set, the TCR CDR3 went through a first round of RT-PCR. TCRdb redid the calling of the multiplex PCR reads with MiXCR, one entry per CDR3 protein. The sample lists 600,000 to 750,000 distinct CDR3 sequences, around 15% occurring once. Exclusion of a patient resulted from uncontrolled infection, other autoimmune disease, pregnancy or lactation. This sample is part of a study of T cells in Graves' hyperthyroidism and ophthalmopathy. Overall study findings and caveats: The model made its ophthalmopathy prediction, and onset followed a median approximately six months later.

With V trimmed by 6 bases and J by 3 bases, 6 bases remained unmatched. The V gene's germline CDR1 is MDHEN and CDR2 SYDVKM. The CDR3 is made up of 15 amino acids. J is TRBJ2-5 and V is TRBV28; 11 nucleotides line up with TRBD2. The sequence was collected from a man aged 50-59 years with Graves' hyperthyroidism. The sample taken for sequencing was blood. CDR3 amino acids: CASSKLAGGKETQYF. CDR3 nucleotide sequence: TGTGCCAGCAGCAAATTAGCGGGAGGGAAAGAGACCCAGTACTTC.